Following are 23 T cell receptor beta chains from one sample sequenced in a study of type 1 regulatory T cells (dated by TCRdb to the early 2020s). For these receptors, no antigen is known. What the work shows at the level of the full study, not this receptor alone: Compared with non-Tr1 cells, Tr1 cells had a narrower TCR repertoire, and the study took this difference to reflect clonal expansion driven by alloantigen.

TCRdb records Illumina MiSeq as the sequencer. Using fastp trimming at Q25 and MiXCR clonotype assembly, TCRdb reanalyzed the public sequencing data and kept in-frame beta chains. Rows with one shared CDR3 protein collapse into an entry with the most common genes and DNA. A total of 60,000 to 75,000 distinct CDR3 sequences appear in this sample, around 20% of them only once. The ten biggest clones cover more than 7.5% of the sample. Material for sequencing was cultured type 1 regulatory T (Tr1) cells, either the whole culture or a sorted fraction (not recorded which). In the paper's terms, the cell subset or site label means: type 1 regulatory T cells sorted from the T-allo10 product. These receptors all come from a human donor in good health.

The sample holds a few counts of this clonotype. This sequence joins TRBV2 and TRBJ1-4; TRBD1 agrees at 7 bases. V lost 5 bases, J lost 8 bases, and 8 bases stayed unmatched. CDR3 length: 14 residues. The germline V gene has CDR1 SNHLY and CDR2 FYNNEI. The CDR3 DNA follows: TGTGCCAGCAGTAGCGACAGGGCATACGAAAAACTGTTTTTT. As protein: CASSSDRAYEKLFF.

Turning to this clonotype: The DNA is omitted, as the CDR3 cannot be located on it reliably, and the CDR3 follows TCRdb's listing. The gene calls are TRBV9 and TRBJ2-3; the D call in the table, TRBD1, was not verified against the DNA. The CDR3 is 23 residues long, ends included. CDR1 SGDLS and CDR2 YYNGEE come from the germline V gene. The CDR3 loop is CASSFYICSATSPGTAKSDTQYF.

There are a few counts of this clonotype. CDR3 in DNA: TGTGCCAGCAGCGTAGCCCCGACAGGGCGCTATAATTCACCCCTCCACTTT. It translates to CASSVAPTGRYNSPLHF. The chain carries TRBV9 and TRBJ1-6, with 7 bases identical to TRBD1. V trimming: 0 bases; J trimming: 3 bases; junction bases outside the gene matches: 6. This CDR3 comprises 17 residues. CDR1 is SGDLS and CDR2 is YYNGEE in the germline V gene.

The CDR3 is CASTTRDFSYEQYF. The DNA for the CDR3 is TGTGCCAGTACCACCCGGGACTTCTCCTACGAGCAGTACTTC. V and J are TRBV7-3 and TRBJ2-7; possibly TRBD2 for D (6 bases). The CDR3 runs 14 residues. CDR1 and CDR2 from the germline V gene are SGHTA and FQGTGA. V lost 9 bases, J lost 0 bases, and 15 bases lay in between. The full variable domain, completed using reference TRBV7-3 and TRBJ2-7, is GAGVSQTPSNKVTEKGKYVELRCDPISGHTALYWYRQSLGQGPEFLIYFQGTGAADDSGLPNDRFFAVRPEGSVSTLKIQRTERGDSAVYLCASTTRDFSYEQYFGPGTRLTVT.

This clonotype was recorded once. A read error may be the cause here, since a much bigger clone is one base away. The rearrangement joins TRBV5-1 to TRBJ2-3; D is unclear. Deletions cut 3 bases from V and 5 bases from J, with 10 bases between. The germline gives CDR1 SGHRS, CDR2 YFSETQ. The CDR3 spans 13 residues. DNA of the CDR3: TGCGCCAGCAGCTCGGCACAGCGAGATACGCAGTATTTT. This codes for CASSSAQRDTQYF.

This clonotype occurred a few times. This rearrangement joins TRBV5-1 to TRBJ2-3; maybe TRBD2 (5 bases). The V end lost 1 base, the J end lost 4 bases, and 7 bases lay between the germline ends. The CDR3 is 13 residues long. The germline V gene has CDR1 SGHRS and CDR2 YFSETQ. This chain's CDR3 is CASSLRGSDTQYF. In DNA, the CDR3 is TGCGCCAGCAGCTTGCGGGGATCAGATACGCAGTATTTT.

V gene TRBV28 combines with J gene TRBJ2-3; tentative D call: TRBD1 (5 bases). Trimming shortened V by 7 bases and J by 4 bases, and 9 bases separated the two germline ends. CDR3 length equals 12 residues. Germline CDR1 is MDHEN and CDR2 is SYDVKM. This CDR3 reads CASTSTADTQYF. DNA for the CDR3: TGTGCCAGCACCTCGACAGCAGATACGCAGTATTTT. The whole variable domain, remainder taken from reference TRBV28 and TRBJ2-3, is DVKVTQSSRYLVKRTGEKVFLECVQDMDHENMFWYRQDPGLGLRLIYFSYDVKMKEKGDIPEGYSVSREKKERFSLILESASTNQTSMYLCASTSTADTQYFGPGTRLTVL.

The CDR3 protein is CASSREGGRGLWGLVVEQYF. DNA for the CDR3: TGTGCCAGCAGCCGAGAGGGGGGCCGCGGCCTCTGGGGCCTAGTAGTGGAGCAGTACTTC. The rearrangement joins TRBV3-1 to TRBJ2-7; the D call may be TRBD1 or TRBD2 (6 bases each). The CDR3 runs 20 residues. Trimming removed 4 bases at V and 7 bases at J, with 35 bases between. Germline CDR1 and CDR2: LGHDT and YNNKEL (reference sequence).

On this clonotype: An end of the junction differs from the germline gene, which may be a read error. The chain has TRBV7-2 and TRBJ2-7; 10 bases map to TRBD2. The CDR3 has 14 amino acids. Per the germline V gene, CDR1 is SGHTA and CDR2 is FQGNSA. CDR3 in amino acids: CASSTPGLAWEQYF. The CDR3 DNA is TGCGCCAGCAGCACACCGGGACTAGCGTGGGAGCAGTACTTC.

The rearrangement joins TRBV27 to TRBJ2-7; no clear D gene. The CDR3 contains 17 residues. The germline CDR1 and CDR2 sequences are MNHEY and SMNVEV (reference sequence). With 3 bases removed from V and 4 bases from J, the gap between germline ends came to 22 bases. CDR3 bases: TGTGCCAGCAGTTTGTACCCACCCCTTTCGGACGATTACGAGCAGTACTTC. Its translation: CASSLYPPLSDDYEQYF.

The chain has TRBV12-3 or TRBV12-4 and TRBJ2-3, with no clear D. The CDR3 is made up of 13 amino acids. The V and J ends lost 3 bases and 3 bases respectively, with 7 bases between them. CDR3 protein: CASSFRFTDTQYF. The CDR3 DNA reads TGTGCCAGCAGTTTCAGGTTTACAGATACGCAGTATTTT.

This clonotype was seen a few times. The gene calls are TRBV3-1 and TRBJ2-6; a possible D gene is TRBD1 (5 bases). The CDR3 covers 17 residues. The V gene lost 1 base and the J gene lost 2 bases, with 12 bases spanning the gap. Germline V lookup: CDR1 LGHDT, CDR2 YNNKEL (reference sequence). CDR3: CASSQGQGSPGANVLTF. The CDR3 DNA reads TGTGCCAGCAGCCAAGGCCAGGGAAGCCCTGGGGCCAACGTCCTGACTTTC.

A few counts support this clonotype. V usage is TRBV5-1 and J usage is TRBJ2-5, with D unresolved. The CDR3 extends over 13 amino acids. Germline assignment: CDR1 SGHRS and CDR2 YFSETQ. Trimming stripped 1 base from V and 5 bases from J, with 9 bases between. Here the CDR3 reads CASSLNSRETQYF. Written as DNA, the CDR3 is TGCGCCAGCAGCTTGAATAGCAGGGAGACCCAGTACTTC.

This clonotype occurred a few times. V is TRBV12-3 or TRBV12-4 and J is TRBJ1-6; D gene unclear. V lost 6 bases, J lost 8 bases, and 20 bases lay in between. The CDR3 runs 16 residues. The CDR3 sequence: CASSLGRATMDSPLHF. CDR3 nucleotides: TGTGCCAGCAGCCTTGGGAGGGCCACAATGGATTCACCCCTCCACTTT.

About this clonotype: A read error may account for a junction end that differs from germline. This rearrangement joins TRBV10-3 to TRBJ1-2; 9 positions agree with TRBD1. Germline V gene lookup returns CDR1 ENHRY and CDR2 SYGVKD. CDR3 length equals 14 residues. CDR3 DNA sequence: TGCGCCATCAGTGCAGACAGGGGGGACTATGGCTACACCTTC. Translated: CAISADRGDYGYTF.

The chain carries TRBV20-1 and TRBJ2-1; perhaps TRBD1 as D (5 bases). V dropped 3 bases and J dropped 9 bases, with 12 bases sitting between them. The length of the CDR3 is 12 residues. Germline CDR1 reads DFQATT; CDR2 reads SNEGSKA (reference sequence). The CDR3 reads CSARPLGVEQFF. The CDR3 DNA reads TGCAGTGCTAGGCCCCTAGGGGTTGAGCAGTTCTTC.

By its share, this clonotype is medium-sized. The rearrangement joins TRBV12-3 or TRBV12-4 to TRBJ1-2; D remains ambiguous. This CDR3 comprises 14 residues. V was clipped by 1 base and J by 3 bases, with 9 bases between them. In nucleotides, the CDR3 is TGTGCCAGCAGTTTAGGGGCGGCGGACTATGGCTACACCTTC. It translates to CASSLGAADYGYTF.

There are a few counts of this clonotype. The genes are TRBV4-2 and TRBJ2-7; 7 bases match TRBD1. This CDR3 has 15 amino acids. CDR1 and CDR2 from the germline V gene are LGHNA and YNFKEQ. The ends lost 1 base at V and 1 base at J; junction bases unmatched: 4. CDR3 loop: CASSQASRGSYEQYF. The DNA for the CDR3 is TGTGCCAGCAGCCAAGCTTCCAGGGGGTCCTACGAGCAGTACTTC.

In this sample, this clonotype turned up a few times. V and J are TRBV20-1 and TRBJ2-1; no clear D. Germline V gene sequence: CDR1 DFQATT, CDR2 SNEGSKA (reference sequence). The CDR3 has 15 amino acids. Trimming removed 6 bases from V and 3 bases from J, with 18 bases in between. CDR3 bases: TGCAGTGCCCTATGGGGAATCCAAGTCTACAATGAGCAGTTCTTC. This sequence encodes CSALWGIQVYNEQFF.

In its sample, this clonotype was seen a few times. V gene TRBV20-1 combines with J gene TRBJ2-1; 16 bases align to TRBD2. The CDR3 extends over 15 amino acids. Unmatched junction bases numbered 6, after V lost 5 bases and J lost 8 bases. CDR1 and CDR2 (germline): DFQATT, SNEGSKA (reference sequence). Here the CDR3 DNA reads TGCAGTGCTGGGACTAGCGGGAGGGAGGGGGATGAGCAGTTCTTC. Translation gives CSAGTSGREGDEQFF.

The chain is built from TRBV20-1 and TRBJ2-2; no reliable D call. V gave up 0 bases and J gave up 5 bases, with 16 bases separating them. The CDR3 contains 16 residues. The germline V gene has CDR1 DFQATT and CDR2 SNEGSKA (reference sequence). Written as DNA, the CDR3 is TGCAGTGCTAGAGATCTCAAGGGCGGTCAGACCGGGGAGCTGTTTTTT. It translates to CSARDLKGGQTGELFF.

This clonotype was detected a few times. The chain couples TRBV29-1 to TRBJ2-1; D perhaps matches TRBD2 (6 bases). Per the germline V gene, CDR1 is SQVTM and CDR2 is ANQGSEA. Trimming removed 6 bases from V and 1 base from J, with 19 bases in between. The CDR3 has 16 amino acids. This CDR3 reads CSVRGRSGDSYNEQFF. For the CDR3, the DNA is TGCAGCGTAAGAGGCAGGTCGGGGGATTCCTACAATGAGCAGTTCTTC.

The chain recombines TRBV29-1 with TRBJ2-7; TRBD1 is a possible D gene (5 bases). Trimming cost V 6 bases and J 1 base, with 10 bases left between them. The CDR3 spans 12 residues. Germline V gene data show CDR1 as SQVTM and CDR2 as ANQGSEA. The CDR3 spells CSVEDKSYEQYF. For the CDR3, the DNA is TGCAGCGTAGAGGACAAGTCCTACGAGCAGTACTTC.